Described below is a single T cell receptor (beta chain) sequence and its context. These data are taken from a study of blood T cell repertoires in COVID-19. Study information: T cells, B-cell-depleted T cells, or PBMCs provided the cDNA or gDNA that served as material.

Per the original data handling: The authors estimated nucleated cell counts from reference gene primer amplification. TCRdb's table, derived via immunoSEQ multiplex PCR, lists solely in-frame clones and lacks some. V and J calls and clone size are as listed in that table; D and trimming were resolved from the DNA. The sample has about 170,000 clones, 60% to 85% seen once. Between the trimmed V and J ends, which lost 6 bases and 0 bases, there was a span of 18 bases. CDR1 LNHDA and CDR2 SQIVND come from the germline V gene (reference sequence). The CDR3 spans 17 residues. The source material was peripheral blood. J is TRBJ1-5 and V is TRBV19, with D possibly TRBD1 on 6 matching bases. The TCR was taken from a man in his 60s with acute or convalescent COVID-19. CDR3 amino acids: CASRGGKTGFSNQPQHF. The CDR3 nucleotides are TGTGCCAGTAGAGGGGGAAAAACAGGGTTTAGCAATCAGCCCCAGCATTTT.